This entry lists 14 T cell receptor beta chains sequenced from one sample in a study of cytomegalovirus exposure and HLA in healthy donors. The primer mix had 60 Vbeta and 13 Jbeta primers. Clones were sequenced by immunoSEQ multiplex PCR, and TCRdb holds only the in-frame ones, with some missing. The sample shows approximately 180,000 clones, around 87% of them seen only once. The specimen was PBMCs. Every receptor here comes from a woman under 30 in good health and CMV-seronegative.

V gene TRBV25-1 combines with J gene TRBJ2-3; D unresolved. The CDR3 is 12 residues long. Looked up from germline, CDR1 is MGHDK and CDR2 is SYGVNS. V gave up 2 bases and J gave up 9 bases, with 9 bases separating them. Here the CDR3 DNA reads TGTGCCAGCAGTGAAATTGGCAGGACGCAGTATTTT. It encodes CASSEIGRTQYF.

V gene TRBV5-5 combines with J gene TRBJ2-3; possibly TRBD1 for D (6 bases). The CDR3 consists of 14 residues. Germline loops: CDR1 SGHKS, CDR2 YYEKEE (reference sequence). With 0 bases removed from V and 7 bases from J, the gap between germline ends came to 12 bases. The CDR3 DNA reads as TGTGCCAGCAGCTTGGCATTCAGGGGATATACGCAGTATTTT. This translates into CASSLAFRGYTQYF. Drawing the rest from reference TRBV5-5 and TRBJ2-3, the complete variable domain is DAGVTQSPTHLIKTRGQQVTLRCSPISGHKSVSWYQQVLGQGPQFIFQYYEKEERGRGNFPDRFSARQFPNYSSELNVNALLLGDSALYLCASSLAFRGYTQYFGPGTRLTVL.

The rearrangement joins TRBV6-6 to TRBJ2-7; 7 bases are a match to TRBD2. The ends lost 4 bases at V and 2 bases at J; junction bases unmatched: 5. CDR1 is MNHNY, CDR2 SVGAGI, per germline (reference sequence). The CDR3 is 14 residues long. The CDR3: CASSFGEGTYEQYF. As DNA, the CDR3 is TGTGCCAGCAGTTTCGGGGAGGGGACCTACGAGCAGTACTTC.

The V and J genes are TRBV18 and TRBJ1-1; possible D gene TRBD1, 5 bases. Germline V lookup: CDR1 KGHSH, CDR2 LQKENI. V was clipped by 3 bases and J by 0 bases, with 11 bases between them. This CDR3 is 15 amino acids long. Here the CDR3 DNA reads TGTGCCAGCTCACCCATTTCAGGGTTGAACACTGAAGCTTTCTTT. Protein product: CASSPISGLNTEAFF.

This clone is a singleton in its sample. This chain joins TRBV7-9 and TRBJ2-7; D possibly corresponds to TRBD2 (5 bases). The CDR3 covers 14 residues. Germline-derived CDR1 and CDR2 are SEHNR and FQNEAQ (reference sequence). The V gene lost 1 base and the J gene lost 6 bases, with 13 bases spanning the gap. CDR3 sequence: CASSLELVVGEQYF. As DNA, the CDR3 is TGTGCCAGCAGCTTAGAACTAGTAGTTGGCGAGCAGTACTTC.

The CDR3 DNA reads as TGTGCCAGCAGCTCAAGCGGGGGGGCCTCCAATGAGCAGTTCTTC. Its translation: CASSSSGGASNEQFF. The chain links TRBV7-9 to TRBJ2-1; 10 nucleotides match TRBD2. Germline V gene sequence: CDR1 SEHNR, CDR2 FQNEAQ (reference sequence). V dropped 4 bases and J dropped 6; count of bases not matched to a gene: 6. The CDR3 sequence is 15 residues long.

This rearrangement joins TRBV10-3 to TRBJ2-1, with TRBD2 matching over 8 bases. The ends lost 4 bases at V and 9 bases at J; junction bases unmatched: 11. The CDR3 runs to 15 residues. CDR1 is ENHRY, CDR2 SYGVKD, per germline. CDR3 DNA: TGTGCCATCAGTGGTCGAGCGGGGGCAGCCGGTGAGCAGTTCTTC. Translating it yields CAISGRAGAAGEQFF.

The chain links TRBV5-4 to TRBJ1-1; D possibly corresponds to TRBD1 (6 bases). Germline CDR1 is SGHNT and CDR2 is YYREEE (reference sequence). V was cut by 4 bases and J by 1 base, with 20 bases left in between. The CDR3 length is 17 residues. CDR3 loop: CASSQGQWSSSNTEAFF. The CDR3 bases are TGTGCCAGCAGCCAAGGACAGTGGAGCTCTTCGAACACTGAAGCTTTCTTT. The whole variable domain, filled in from reference TRBV5-4 and TRBJ1-1, reads ETGVTQSPTHLIKTRGQQVTLRCSSQSGHNTVSWYQQALGQGPQFIFQYYREEENGRGNFPPRFSGLQFPNYSSELNVNALELDDSALYLCASSQGQWSSSNTEAFFGQGTRLTVV.

This clone has a handful of counts. CDR3 loop: CASSLSQRDTIYF. For the CDR3, the DNA is TGTGCCAGCAGCTTATCACAGAGAGACACCATATATTTT. The chain uses TRBV7-9 and TRBJ1-3; D uncertain. This CDR3 region has 13 residues. V dropped 2 bases and J dropped 8 bases, with 10 bases sitting between them. CDR1 and CDR2 (germline): SEHNR, FQNEAQ (reference sequence).

The chain couples TRBV5-1 to TRBJ2-5; TRBD1 is a possible D gene (7 bases). Germline V lookup: CDR1 SGHRS, CDR2 YFSETQ. V dropped 0 bases and J dropped 4 bases, with 10 bases sitting between them. The CDR3 contains 14 residues. The CDR3 DNA reads TGCGCCAGCAGCTTGGAGCAGGGGGGAGAGACCCAGTACTTC. This sequence encodes CASSLEQGGETQYF.

The chain recombines TRBV30 with TRBJ1-6, with a tentative D call TRBD1 (6 bases). V was cut by 4 bases and J by 7 bases, with 14 bases left in between. This CDR3 has 14 amino acids. Germline V gene data show CDR1 as GTSNPN and CDR2 as SVGIG (reference sequence). CDR3 region: CAWTNRVGNSPLHF. CDR3 DNA sequence: TGTGCCTGGACCAACAGGGTTGGCAATTCACCCCTCCACTTT.

This clone was recorded a few times. V gene TRBV19 combines with J gene TRBJ1-2; D not certain. The ends were cut back, 2 bases at V and 7 bases at J, with 17 bases in the middle. The V gene's germline CDR1 is LNHDA and CDR2 SQIVND (reference sequence). The CDR3 consists of 15 residues. Here the CDR3 reads CASSIRPTAEAGYTF. CDR3 in DNA: TGTGCCAGTAGTATACGACCGACGGCTGAGGCTGGCTACACCTTC.

A word on this clone: At one of its ends the junction is not consistent with the germline gene, which may arise from a read error. The chain is built from TRBV11-2 and TRBJ1-2, with D tentatively TRBD1 (5 bases). Germline-derived CDR1 and CDR2 are SGHAT and FQNNGV. CDR3 length: 15 residues. CDR3 region: CASSLPQTGDYGYTF. CDR3 coding DNA: TGTGCCAGCAGTTTACCGCAGACGGGGGACTACGGCTACACCTTC.

CDR3 DNA: TGTGCCAGTAGTAGTGCCGGGACAGGGGACCGAGAGACCCAGTACTTC. Protein product: CASSSAGTGDRETQYF. The rearrangement uses TRBV19 and TRBJ2-5, with 10 positions matching TRBD1. The V segment lost 4 bases and the J segment 4 bases; nucleotides outside the gene matches: 9. The CDR3 spans 16 residues. Germline V gene data show CDR1 as LNHDA and CDR2 as SQIVND (reference sequence). Looking up the rest from reference TRBV19 and TRBJ2-5 gives the full variable domain: DGGITQSPKYLFRKEGQNVTLSCEQNLNHDAMYWYRQDPGQGLRLIYYSQIVNDFQKGDIAEGYSVSREKKESFPLTVTSAQKNPTAFYLCASSSAGTGDRETQYFGPGTRLLVL.